This TCR beta chain comes out of a study of blood T cells in healthy people across ages. A second PCR of about 7 to 12 cycles used a sample-barcoded 5' primer and a J-beta primer mix. Each CDR3 protein gets one entry after TCRdb re-called the 5' RACE reads with MiXCR. The table records 910,000 or so distinct CDR3 sequences, 51% of them present only once. The sequencing input was blood. The receptor comes from a woman aged 55-70 years in good health.

The CDR3 region has the DNA TGTGCCAGCAGCACCGCGGGACCATGGTACAATGAGCAGTTCTTC. Translated: CASSTAGPWYNEQFF. The chain recombines TRBV27 with TRBJ2-1, with a possible D match to TRBD2 (6 bases). This CDR3 contains 15 residues. V gave up 6 bases and J gave up 4 bases, with 16 bases separating them. The germline V gene has CDR1 MNHEY and CDR2 SMNVEV (reference sequence).